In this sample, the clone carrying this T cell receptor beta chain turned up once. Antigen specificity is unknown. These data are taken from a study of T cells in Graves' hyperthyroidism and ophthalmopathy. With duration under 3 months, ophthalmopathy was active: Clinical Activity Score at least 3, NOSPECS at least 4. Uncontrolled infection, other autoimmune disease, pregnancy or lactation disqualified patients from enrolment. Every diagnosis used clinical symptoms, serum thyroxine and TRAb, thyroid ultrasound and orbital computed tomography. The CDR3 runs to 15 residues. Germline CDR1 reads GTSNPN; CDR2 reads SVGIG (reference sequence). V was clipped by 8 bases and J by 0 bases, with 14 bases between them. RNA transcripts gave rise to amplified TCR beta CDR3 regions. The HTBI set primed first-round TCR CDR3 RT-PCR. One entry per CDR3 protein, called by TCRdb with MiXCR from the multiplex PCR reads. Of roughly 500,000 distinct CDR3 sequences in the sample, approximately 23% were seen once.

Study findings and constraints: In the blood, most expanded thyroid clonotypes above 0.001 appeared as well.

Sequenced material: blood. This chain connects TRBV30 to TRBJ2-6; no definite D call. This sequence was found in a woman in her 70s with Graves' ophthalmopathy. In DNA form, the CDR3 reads TGTGCCGGCTGGACGGACCTCTCTGGGGCCAACGTCCTGACTTTC. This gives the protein CAGWTDLSGANVLTF.